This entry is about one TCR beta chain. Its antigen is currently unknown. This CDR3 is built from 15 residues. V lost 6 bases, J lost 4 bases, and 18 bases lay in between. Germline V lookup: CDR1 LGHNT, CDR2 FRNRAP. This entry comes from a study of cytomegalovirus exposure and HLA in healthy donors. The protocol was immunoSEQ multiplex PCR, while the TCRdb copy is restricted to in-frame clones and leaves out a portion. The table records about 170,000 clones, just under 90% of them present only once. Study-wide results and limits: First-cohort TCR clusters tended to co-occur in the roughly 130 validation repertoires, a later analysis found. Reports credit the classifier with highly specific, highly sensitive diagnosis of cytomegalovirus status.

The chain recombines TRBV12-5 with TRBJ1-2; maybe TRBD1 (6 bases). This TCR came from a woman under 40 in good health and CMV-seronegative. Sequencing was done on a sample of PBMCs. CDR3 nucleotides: TGTGCTAGTGGCCAAGGGGAAGGGGGTGTCTATGGCTACACCTTC. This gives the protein CASGQGEGGVYGYTF.